Below are 21 T cell receptor beta chains sequenced from a single sample in a study of regulatory T cells in long-lasting Graves disease. As to time point: newly diagnosed GD, antithyroid drugs for less than 3 months. TCR sequences were obtained from RNA taken from PBMCs. Construction of the TCR beta libraries employed iRepertoire HTBI primers in conjunction with Arm-PCR of CDR3 regions. TCRdb re-called the multiplex PCR reads with MiXCR, one entry per CDR3 protein. The sample has 560,000 or so distinct CDR3 sequences, approximately 16% seen once. These sequences were also reported in another study, on T cells in Graves' hyperthyroidism and ophthalmopathy.

This sample comprised peripheral blood mononuclear cells (PBMCs), obtained at new diagnosis, from a patient treated with antithyroid drugs. Receptors were obtained from a man between 18 and 35 years old with Graves disease.

The sample holds many counts of this clonotype. The chain combines TRBV12-3 or TRBV12-4 with TRBJ1-5, with D possibly matching TRBD1 (6 bases). This CDR3 is built from 15 residues. The V gene lost 8 bases and the J gene lost 5 bases, with 19 bases spanning the gap. The CDR3 region is CASAMYGQTDQPQHF. For the CDR3, the DNA is TGTGCCAGCGCGATGTATGGACAGACGGATCAGCCCCAGCATTTT.

This clonotype came up once. The V gene is TRBV5-6, the J gene TRBJ1-6, with a weak D call TRBD1 (6 bases). Trimming removed 0 bases from V and 10 bases from J, with 17 bases in between. The germline CDR1 and CDR2 sequences are SGHDT and YYEEEE. CDR3 size: 16 residues. CDR3 sequence: CASSLGTALGGSPLHF. CDR3 nucleotides: TGTGCCAGCAGCTTGGGGACAGCTCTCGGGGGATCACCCCTCCACTTT.

The table lists this clonotype with many counts. This sequence joins TRBV20-1 and TRBJ2-7; 8 nucleotides agree with TRBD1. The germline CDR1 and CDR2 sequences are DFQATT and SNEGSKA (reference sequence). Trimming cost V 4 bases and J 2 bases; bases outside gene matches: 4. This CDR3 has 13 amino acids. The CDR3 DNA is TGCAGTGCTAACCAGGGACAGGCCTACGAGCAGTACTTC. This encodes CSANQGQAYEQYF.

This clonotype was seen more than once but under ten times. CDR3 protein: CASSAGPYNEQFF. The CDR3 nucleotides are TGTGCCAGCAGTGCGGGTCCCTACAATGAGCAGTTCTTC. This chain connects TRBV12-3 or TRBV12-4 to TRBJ2-1, with a tentative D call TRBD2 (5 bases). This CDR3 spans 13 amino acids. V shed 5 bases and J shed 2 bases, with 7 bases lying between them.

The J gene is TRBJ1-4, the V gene TRBV28; no clear D. Looked up from germline, CDR1 is MDHEN and CDR2 is SYDVKM. V lost 7 bases, J lost 0 bases, and 21 bases lay in between. The CDR3 totals 18 residues. The CDR3 here is CASNGIEIGYATNEKLFF. CDR3 DNA sequence: TGTGCCAGCAACGGGATCGAAATTGGTTATGCAACTAATGAAAAACTGTTTTTT.

This clonotype has a handful of counts. V is TRBV14 and J is TRBJ2-1, with 8 bases lining up with TRBD1. Germline-derived CDR1 and CDR2 are SGHDN and FVKESK. Germline trimming cut 0 bases from V and 2 bases from J; bases unmatched to any gene: 9. This CDR3 is 18 amino acids long. The CDR3 DNA is TGTGCCAGCAGCCAAGAACTCCGGACAGGGATTGCCTACAATGAGCAGTTCTTC. Amino acids: CASSQELRTGIAYNEQFF.

This clonotype was observed many times. A much larger clonotype is one base distant, so this may be a read error. This chain uses TRBV2 with TRBJ2-5, with D possibly being TRBD2 (6 bases). The germline CDR1 and CDR2 sequences are SNHLY and FYNNEI. The CDR3 totals 12 residues. Trimming removed 2 bases at V and 5 bases at J, with 6 bases between. CDR3 in amino acids: CASSELAETQYF. The CDR3 region has the DNA TGTGCCAGCAGTGAACTAGCGGAGACCCAGTACTTC.

Many counts were recorded for this clonotype. The V gene is TRBV10-3, the J gene TRBJ2-7; D gene unclear. The CDR3 length is 14 residues. Germline-derived CDR1 and CDR2 are ENHRY and SYGVKD. Between the trimmed V and J ends, which lost 10 bases and 2 bases, there was a span of 18 bases. CDR3 protein: CATSDRNTAYEQYF. The CDR3 nucleotides are TGTGCCACTTCTGACCGAAACACCGCCTACGAGCAGTACTTC.

This clonotype turned up a few times. The chain recombines TRBV7-9 with TRBJ2-1; D is possibly TRBD1 or TRBD2 (7 bases each). The CDR3 loop spans 19 amino acids. CDR1 is SEHNR, CDR2 FQNEAQ, per germline (reference sequence). Trimming removed 5 bases at V and 1 base at J, with 24 bases between. CDR3 residues: CASSRAGGEPSGSYNEQFF. The CDR3 nucleotides are TGTGCCAGCAGCCGGGCAGGGGGGGAGCCTAGCGGTTCCTACAATGAGCAGTTCTTC.

This clonotype was recorded at least ten times. The V and J genes are TRBV28 and TRBJ2-7, with a possible D match to TRBD1 (5 bases). Trimming stripped 6 bases from V and 5 bases from J, with 17 bases between. CDR3 size: 14 residues. CDR1 and CDR2 from the germline V gene are MDHEN and SYDVKM. The CDR3 DNA is TGTGCCAGCAGGGAAGGACACCGGTTGAACGAGCAGTACTTC. Translating gives CASREGHRLNEQYF.

This clonotype was recorded many times. The J gene is TRBJ2-3, the V gene TRBV2; TRBD1 is a possible D gene (5 bases). CDR3 length: 14 amino acids. CDR1 is SNHLY, CDR2 FYNNEI, per germline. Trimming cost V 4 bases and J 9 bases, with 17 bases left between them. The CDR3 is CASSGGQGSTTQYF. Written as DNA, the CDR3 is TGTGCCAGCAGTGGAGGCCAGGGTAGCACAACGCAGTATTTT.

This clonotype was recorded at least ten times. The V gene is TRBV12-3 or TRBV12-4, the J gene TRBJ1-1; TRBD1 aligns across 8 bases. This CDR3 region has 13 residues. V was clipped by 7 bases and J by 7 bases; unmatched bases: 8. The CDR3 loop is CASTLRGPGEAFF. The CDR3 DNA is TGTGCCAGCACCCTCAGGGGGCCGGGTGAAGCTTTCTTT.

The sample holds a few counts of this clonotype. This chain joins TRBV29-1 and TRBJ2-5; 8 nucleotides agree with TRBD1. V was clipped by 7 bases and J by 4 bases; unmatched bases: 5. Germline CDR1 is SQVTM and CDR2 is ANQGSEA. CDR3 size: 12 residues. The CDR3: CSGVTGGETQYF. The CDR3 DNA reads as TGCAGCGGAGTCACAGGGGGAGAGACCCAGTACTTC.

This clonotype was detected only a few times. The chain is built from TRBV25-1 and TRBJ2-2; TRBD2 is a possible D gene (7 bases). The germline V and J ends were trimmed by 1 base and 4 bases, with 13 bases remaining between them. The length of the CDR3 is 16 residues. Per germline, CDR1 MGHDK and CDR2 SYGVNS. DNA of the CDR3: TGTGCCAGCAGTGAATTATTGGGGGGGCGCACCGGGGAGCTGTTTTTT. This sequence encodes CASSELLGGRTGELFF. The complete variable domain, with remaining parts taken from reference TRBV25-1 and TRBJ2-2, reads EADIYQTPRYLVIGTGKKITLECSQTMGHDKMYWYQQDPGMELHLIHYSYGVNSTEKGDLSSESTVSRIRTEHFPLTLESARPSHTSQYLCASSELLGGRTGELFFGEGSRLTVL.

This clonotype has ten or more counts. The chain links TRBV20-1 to TRBJ2-7, with 7 nucleotides matching TRBD2. The CDR3 loop spans 15 amino acids. CDR1 DFQATT and CDR2 SNEGSKA come from the germline V gene (reference sequence). The junction had 9 bases not matched to a gene; V was cut back by 0 bases and J by 4 bases. CDR3 sequence reads: CSARDRETSLYEQYF. CDR3 in DNA: TGCAGTGCTAGAGATAGGGAGACTAGCTTATACGAGCAGTACTTC.

This clonotype was observed many times. This chain connects TRBV5-1 to TRBJ1-2; D perhaps matches TRBD1 (6 bases). The germline V gene has CDR1 SGHRS and CDR2 YFSETQ. Trimming pared 3 bases from V and 6 bases from J, leaving 24 bases between. The CDR3 is 17 amino acids. The CDR3 nucleotides read TGCGCCAGCAGCTCTGATCCCCCGGGGGCGAGTATGGATGGCTACACCTTC. Translation gives CASSSDPPGASMDGYTF. The entire variable domain, with the rest obtained from reference TRBV5-1 and TRBJ1-2, is as follows: KAGVTQTPRYLIKTRGQQVTLSCSPISGHRSVSWYQQTPGQGLQFLFEYFSETQRNKGNFPGRFSGRQFSNSRSEMNVSTLELGDSALYLCASSSDPPGASMDGYTFGSGTRLTVV.

This clonotype was detected once. This may be a read error: a much more frequent sequence differs by one nucleotide. The chain has TRBV20-1 and TRBJ2-7; 11 bases fit TRBD2. This CDR3 region has 14 residues. The germline V gene encodes CDR1 DFQATT and CDR2 SNEGSKA (reference sequence). The junction had 11 bases not matched to a gene; V was cut back by 6 bases and J by 7 bases. The CDR3 protein is CSAPGLAAGNEQYF. The CDR3 DNA sequence: TGCAGTGCCCCGGGACTAGCGGCTGGGAATGAGCAGTACTTC.

A word on this clonotype: This may be a read error: a much more frequent sequence differs by one nucleotide. The chain recombines TRBV9 with TRBJ2-7, with D possibly being TRBD1 or TRBD2 (5 bases each). Trimming removed 3 bases from V and 5 bases from J, with 24 bases in between. The CDR3 is made up of 17 amino acids. From germline, CDR1 is SGDLS and CDR2 YYNGEE. The CDR3: CASSAGAAGRVVDEQYF. The CDR3 nucleotides read TGTGCCAGCAGCGCCGGGGCGGCGGGCAGGGTCGTAGACGAGCAGTACTTC.

The V and J genes are TRBV12-3 or TRBV12-4 and TRBJ1-5; TRBD1 agrees at 7 bases. The CDR3 is 14 residues long. V lost 6 bases, J lost 5 bases, and 7 bases stayed unmatched. The CDR3 nucleotides read TGTGCCAGCAGGTCGCAGGGGGGGGATCAGCCCCAGCATTTT. It yields the protein CASRSQGGDQPQHF.

This clonotype was seen at least ten times. The rearrangement links TRBV12-3 or TRBV12-4 to TRBJ2-1; D is unresolved. The CDR3 length is 13 residues. V gave up 4 bases and J gave up 5 bases, with 9 bases separating them. The CDR3 DNA reads as TGTGCCAGCAGTTCCGGGCCGAACAATGAGCAGTTCTTC. Translated, it gives CASSSGPNNEQFF.

In this sample, this clonotype turned up a few times. This rearrangement joins TRBV3-1 to TRBJ2-4, with D uncertain. CDR1 and CDR2 (germline): LGHDT, YNNKEL (reference sequence). The CDR3 loop spans 14 amino acids. V was shortened by 2 bases and J by 0 bases, with 5 bases between the two germline ends. CDR3 loop: CASSQSLAKNIQYF. The DNA for the CDR3 is TGTGCCAGCAGCCAATCCTTAGCCAAAAACATTCAGTACTTC.